Described below is a single T cell receptor (beta chain) sequence and its context. This record belongs to a study of blood T cell repertoires in COVID-19. There are 17 residues in the CDR3. The junction had 11 bases not matched to a gene; V was cut back by 2 bases and J by 3 bases. Germline loops: CDR1 SGDLS, CDR2 YYNGEE. Assay used: immunoSEQ multiplex PCR; TCRdb lists only in-frame clones, some missing. Of a few hundred thousand clones detected, 88% appear once; the ten largest clones hold over 2%. The sequence was collected from a woman aged 55-70 years in a cohort exposed to, infected with or recovered from COVID-19 (not recorded which). Sequencing input: PBMCs or T cells enriched from blood (not recorded which). The chain links TRBV9 to TRBJ2-3; 8 bases line up with TRBD1. The CDR3 nucleotides read TGTGCCAGCAGCGTGCAGCCGGTGAGACAGGGGACAGATACGCAGTATTTT. Protein product: CASSVQPVRQGTDTQYF.